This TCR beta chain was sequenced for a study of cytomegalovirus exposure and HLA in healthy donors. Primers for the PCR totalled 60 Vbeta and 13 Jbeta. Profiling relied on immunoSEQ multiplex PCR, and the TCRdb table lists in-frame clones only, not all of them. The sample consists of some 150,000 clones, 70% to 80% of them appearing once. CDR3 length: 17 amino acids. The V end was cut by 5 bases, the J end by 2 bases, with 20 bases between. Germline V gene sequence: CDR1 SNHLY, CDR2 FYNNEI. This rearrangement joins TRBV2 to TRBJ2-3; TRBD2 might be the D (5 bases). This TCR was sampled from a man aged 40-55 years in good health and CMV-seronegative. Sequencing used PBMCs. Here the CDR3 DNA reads TGTGCCAGCAGTCTAGGGAGAGGGAGCCCATCCACAGATACGCAGTATTTT. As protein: CASSLGRGSPSTDTQYF. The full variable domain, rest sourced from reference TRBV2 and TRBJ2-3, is EPEVTQTPSHQVTQMGQEVILRCVPISNHLYFYWYRQILGQKVEFLVSFYNNEISEKSEIFDDQFSVERPDGSNFTLKIRSTKLEDSAMYFCASSLGRGSPSTDTQYFGPGTRLTVL.